The clone carrying this T cell receptor (beta chain) was counted a few times. In germline, CDR1 is SGHRS, CDR2 YFSETQ. V lost 2 bases and J lost 1, with 12 bases in between. The CDR3 is made up of 15 amino acids. This sample is part of a study of patients and donors after allogeneic stem cell transplantation. TCRdb ran MiXCR on the RT-PCR reads and lists one entry per CDR3 protein. The table includes about 230,000 distinct CDR3 sequences, less than 15% detected once. The receptor's source is a human donor who was either an allogeneic HSCT recipient or a stem cell or donor lymphocyte infusion donor (not recorded which). It is not recorded whose cells these are; they may come from a transplant donor. This chain connects TRBV5-1 to TRBJ1-1; possibly TRBD1 for D (5 bases). The sequenced material came from blood, either unsorted or a sorted T cell fraction (not recorded which). The CDR3 loop is CASSFSGTTNTEAFF. The DNA for the CDR3 is TGCGCCAGCAGCTTTTCAGGGACGACGAACACTGAAGCTTTCTTT.